This T cell receptor (beta chain) was captured by sequencing in a study of blood T cell repertoires in COVID-19. Study in general: COVID-19 samples from acute and convalescent phases originated in the United States, Italy and Spain.

Source study methods: Reference gene primers were amplified, and this amplification served to estimate nucleated cell counts. Clones were read by immunoSEQ multiplex PCR, and TCRdb kept only the in-frame ones, dropping some. V and J calls and clone size are copied from that table; D and trimming were computed from the DNA. This sample has under 30,000 clones; 70% to 80% occur once, and the top ten carry roughly half. CDR1 and CDR2 from the germline V gene are LNHDA and SQIVND (reference sequence). Trimming shortened V by 7 bases and J by 6 bases, and 9 bases separated the two germline ends. There are 11 residues in the CDR3.

The sample comprised peripheral blood. This TCR came from a woman in her 70s with acute or convalescent COVID-19. The chain combines TRBV19 with TRBJ1-1; D is perhaps TRBD1 (5 bases). The CDR3 region has the DNA TGTGCCAGTACAGGGATGGCTGAAGCTTTCTTT. Amino acids: CASTGMAEAFF.